This T cell receptor beta chain was found in a study of beta chain features in type 1 diabetes. Study outcomes and limitations: All four CD4+ subsets of Type 1 diabetes patients contained TCRB CDR3s that were moderately but significantly shorter.

Naive, central memory, regulatory and stem cell-like memory cells within the CD4+ compartment were sorted using CD45RO/CCR7/CD25/CD127/CD95/CD27. Worth noting for this clone: Its antigen is still unknown.

The isolated RNA, all of it, was reverse transcribed, so expressed TCRB transcripts were what got sequenced. TCRdb keeps only in-frame clones here, not all; method: immunoSEQ multiplex PCR. The table has approximately 170,000 clones, roughly 8% seen once. Trimming took 3 bases from V and 0 from J; bases not matched to a gene: 5. CDR1 and CDR2 (germline): MDHEN, SYDVKM. The CDR3 loop spans 16 amino acids. The sequence was obtained from a man between 18 and 29 years old with type 1 diabetes. Sequencing input: central memory CD4+ T cells from blood. The chain has TRBV28 and TRBJ2-1, with TRBD2 matching over 7 bases. CDR3 protein: CASSFGRGFSYNEQFF. As DNA, the CDR3 is TGTGCCAGCAGTTTCGGGCGGGGGTTCTCCTACAATGAGCAGTTCTTC.